This TCR beta chain originates from a study of blood T cell repertoires in COVID-19. In the study overall: The origin of the acute and convalescent COVID-19 samples was the United States, Italy and Spain. Sample material is recorded as cDNA or gDNA derived from T cells, B-cell-depleted T cells, or PBMCs.

The length of the CDR3 is 16 residues. V gave up 4 bases and J gave up 2 bases; unmatched junction bases: 8. CDR1 is ENHRY, CDR2 SYGVKD, per germline. Original processing methods: How many nucleated cells were present was estimated from reference gene primer amplification. Repertoires were generated with immunoSEQ multiplex PCR, while TCRdb's copy carries only in-frame clones and drops some. For V, J and clone size, that table is used; D and trimming come from the DNA. The sample lists about 200,000 clones, approximately 80% seen once, with about 9% in the top ten. The V and J genes are TRBV10-3 and TRBJ1-5; 7 nucleotides line up with TRBD1. This receptor was taken from a man aged 50-59 years with active or convalescent COVID-19. Sequenced material: peripheral blood. The CDR3 protein is CAISAAPRGGNQPQHF. The CDR3 DNA follows: TGTGCCATCAGTGCGGCCCCCAGGGGGGGCAATCAGCCCCAGCATTTT.